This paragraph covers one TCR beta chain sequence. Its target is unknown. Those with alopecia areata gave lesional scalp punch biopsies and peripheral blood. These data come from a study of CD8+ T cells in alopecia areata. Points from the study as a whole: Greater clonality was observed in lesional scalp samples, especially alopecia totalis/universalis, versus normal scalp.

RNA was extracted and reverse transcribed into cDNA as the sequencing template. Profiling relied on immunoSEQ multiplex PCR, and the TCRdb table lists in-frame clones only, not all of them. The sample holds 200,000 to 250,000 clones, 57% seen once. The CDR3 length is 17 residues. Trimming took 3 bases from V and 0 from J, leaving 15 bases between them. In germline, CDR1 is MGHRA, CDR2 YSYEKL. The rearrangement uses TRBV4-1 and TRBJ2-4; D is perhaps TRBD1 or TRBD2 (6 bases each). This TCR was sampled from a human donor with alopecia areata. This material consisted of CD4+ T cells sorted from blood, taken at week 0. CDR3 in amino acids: CASSHPRGALAKNIQYF. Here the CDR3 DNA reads TGCGCCAGCAGCCACCCTAGGGGGGCTCTAGCCAAAAACATTCAGTACTTC.